This T cell receptor (beta chain) was identified in a study of blood T cell repertoires in COVID-19 (dated by TCRdb to about 2020). For the wider study: Samples covering the acute and convalescent phases of COVID-19 were provided by collaborators in the United States, Italy and Spain. Deeply sampled blood TCRbeta repertoires from subjects exposed to, actively infected with, or recovered from COVID-19 were included in the dataset. The prospective study material was composed of cDNA or gDNA derived from T cells, B-cell-depleted T cells, or PBMCs. The sample metadata nearly always contained a de-identified subject ID, COVID-19 status, age in years and sex. A freely available public database, intended as a resource for researchers studying the immune response to SARS-CoV-2, is where the repertoires were released. Samples were obtained from the ongoing ImmuneRACE study (first 160 participants) and from over 1,000 subjects provided by 6 global collaborators. HLA class I and class II types, where available, came from metadata supplied by the sample provider rather than from assay-based typing.

The collaborating institutions used their own protocols to collect whole blood in K2EDTA tubes. For TCRbeta analysis, collaborator samples were shipped as frozen whole blood, as isolated PBMCs, or as DNA extracted from either sample type. The germline V gene yields SGHTA for CDR1 and FQGNSA for CDR2. The CDR3 sequence holds 17 residues, the cysteine and phenylalanine included. Just CDR3 DNA is preserved here, 51 bases in frame from base 1. The germline V and J ends show losses of 5 bases and 5 bases respectively, and no gene match explains 12 bases of the junction. TCRbeta CDR3 regions were amplified from genomic DNA using the immunoSEQ Assay, a bias-controlled multiplex PCR. Concerning the study's data processing: Within the assay, amplification of reference gene primers was used to estimate how many nucleated cells each sample contained. To quantify the absolute abundance of each unique TCRbeta CDR3 rearrangement, sequence reads were collapsed and filtered. For each sample, productive Simpson clonality was calculated as the square root of Simpson's diversity index over productive rearrangements. The source is immuneACCESS, and TCRdb retained only in-frame sequences with V and J called. Part of the clones is not carried over; for the studies checked, unresolved V genes explain less than half of this, and the remainder is unexplained. V, J and clone size are taken as reported in that table, and D and trimming were inferred from the DNA itself. The sample table contains 200,000 to 250,000 clones; only one count was recorded for approximately 80% of them. Less than 11% of the sample is taken by the ten largest.

On this clone: Its recognized antigen is unknown. No clone much larger than this one lies a single base away; base qualities are absent.

Overall results and qualifications from the work: How much clinical and demographic metadata was included differed by source and by participant, and the metadata was provided uncurated.

Input material: peripheral blood. The source is a woman older than 75 with acute or convalescent COVID-19. The chain employs TRBV7-2 and TRBJ1-2; 12 central nucleotides agree with TRBD1. The CDR3 protein sequence reads: CASSRGGTGGAGYGYTF. The nucleotide sequence reads as follows: TGTGCCAGCAGCCGCGGCGGGACAGGGGGCGCCGGGTATGGCTACACCTTC.